The clone carrying this T cell receptor (beta chain) was observed a handful of times. Its antigen is unknown. CDR1 is SGHAT and CDR2 is FQDESV in the germline V gene (reference sequence). V gave up 6 bases and J gave up 0 bases; unmatched junction bases: 3. This CDR3 has 15 residues. The data derive from a study of cytomegalovirus exposure and HLA in healthy donors. About the study: Out of several hundred genotyped donors, roughly 78% belonged to the Caucasian-associated ancestry cluster. Findings of the study overall: In an earlier analysis, in approximately 570 donors, most V segments appeared productive either ~87% or ~30% of the time.

Primers for the PCR totalled 60 Vbeta and 13 Jbeta. TCRdb keeps only in-frame clones here, not all; method: immunoSEQ multiplex PCR. This sample has over 85,000 clones, with 55% to 80% found just once. This receptor was obtained from a human donor in good health. The sequenced sample consisted of PBMCs. This sequence joins TRBV11-1 and TRBJ2-3; 10 bases fit TRBD2. The CDR3 bases are TGTGCCAGCAGTCGTAGCGGGAGGAGCACAGATACGCAGTATTTT. Amino acids: CASSRSGRSTDTQYF. Combining the CDR3 with reference TRBV11-1 and TRBJ2-3 gives the whole variable domain EAEVAQSPRYKITEKSQAVAFWCDPISGHATLYWYRQILGQGPELLVQFQDESVVDDSQLPKDRFSAERLKGVDSTLKIQPAELGDSAMYLCASSRSGRSTDTQYFGPGTRLTVL.